This T cell receptor (beta chain) is from a study of PD-1 blockade in classical Hodgkin lymphoma (dated by TCRdb to 2020 to 2022). Regarding the study in general: Nivolumab dosing was 3 mg/kg intravenously every 2 weeks, continuing until either disease progression or unacceptable toxicity. To define a peripheral blood immune signature of response to PD-1 blockade in classical Hodgkin lymphoma, the study combined TCR beta sequencing with CyTOF.

Turning to this clone: Which antigen it targets is not known. No base-level quality is on record; no much larger clone is a single base apart.

What the authors observed across the whole study: Newly diagnosed patients were reported to have lower baseline TCR diversity than healthy donors, and relapsed/refractory patients were reported to have lower baseline TCR diversity still. Lower diversity was observed in patients in whom nivolumab was started less than 1 year after ASCT, and these patients were excluded from later analyses so that confounding by immune reconstitution would be avoided. A significant rise by C4D1 was seen in CD4+ but not CD8+ TCR diversity (p=0.0027 vs p=0.16), with the rise being most apparent in complete responders (p=0.02). Only a single clinical trial cohort was studied, and what caused the repertoire differences, possibly disease activity or prior therapy, remained undefined. Trial patients with a complete response had baseline diversity similar to that of newly diagnosed patients, while partial responders and progressors had significantly lower diversity.

The Qiagen DNeasy kit was used to extract genomic DNA from unsorted PBMCs and from the negatively selected CD4+ and CD8+ fractions. Amplification of TCR beta CDR3 regions was done by immunoSEQ multiplex PCR with primers that anneal to V and J segments. Amplification bias was minimized using a synthetic immune receptor repertoire, and residual bias was removed computationally after sequencing. In the paper's pipeline: Custom Python scripts were used to quantify repertoire diversity as the Shannon entropy index. Unsorted, CD4+ and CD8+ repertoires were examined separately, except in combined analyses, for which CD4+ and CD8+ sequences were merged in silico. A clone was considered expanded if an increase in frequency of at least 2-fold after treatment relative to C1D1 was found, and a pseudocount of 0.5 was applied to clones undetected at baseline. Clones with 0 or 1 copy at C1D1 were defined as singleton clones, while clones with 2 or more copies were defined as non-singleton clones. Clones expanded in unsorted samples were annotated as CD4+, CD8+ or unknown by matching protein sequences in sorted samples from the same patient. Wilcoxon tests on paired samples were used to test changes in diversity from C1D1 to C4D1. The immuneACCESS repertoire file appears here via TCRdb, limited to in-frame rearrangements. These files lack a portion of the clones; in checked studies, under half of the deficit traces to unresolved V genes, and the cause of the others is not known. V and J calls and clone size are copied from that table; D and trimming were computed from the DNA. Within this sample are approximately 100,000 clones, with approximately 90% of them counted one time only. The biggest ten clones account for about 6.1% of the sample.

The time point label for this specimen denotes: cycle 2 day 1 (C2D1) of nivolumab. Every trial patient had relapsed following autologous stem cell transplantation, and prior brentuximab vedotin exposure was what differed among cohorts A, B and C. A total of fewer than 65 patients with relapsed/refractory classical Hodgkin lymphoma made up the trial cohort, and each patient's best overall response was complete response, partial response or progressive disease. Single-agent nivolumab was administered to trial patients in the multi-cohort phase II CheckMate 205 trial. An independent review committee assessed best overall response by applying the 2007 International Working Group response criteria. PBMCs from the trial were collected at three points: immediately before nivolumab initiation (C1D1), and during therapy at cycle 2 day 1 and cycle 4 day 1. Peripheral blood was collected in 8 mL Vacutainer Cell Preparation Tubes, from which PBMCs were isolated by centrifugation and then cryopreserved.

From the cysteine through the phenylalanine, the CDR3 covers 16 amino acids. Of the read, only the CDR3 DNA is kept; its 48 bases are in frame from base 1. Trimming takes 3 bases from V and 4 bases from J, and the germline ends sit 18 bases apart. CDR1 and CDR2 are drawn from the germline V gene (reference sequence): MNHNY, SVGAGI. This chain is built from TRBV6-6 and TRBJ1-1, and perhaps TRBD1 as D gene, on 5 matching bases. Sequencing used peripheral blood mononuclear cells (PBMCs), obtained before the second cycle of nivolumab. The receptor was isolated from a human donor with classical Hodgkin lymphoma. CDR3 protein: CASSYSLPVGGTEAFF. DNA sequence: TGTGCCAGCAGTTATTCCCTCCCGGTTGGGGGCACTGAAGCTTTCTTT.